The 26 T cell receptor beta chains listed next were all sequenced from one sample in a study of T cell responses to AZD1222 COVID-19 vaccine. TCRdb keeps only in-frame clones here, not all; method: immunoSEQ multiplex PCR. The table includes 110,000 to 150,000 clones, roughly 90% detected once. The sequencing used peripheral blood, collected 28 days after the second AZD1222 dose. The receptors were gathered from an adult who received the AZD1222 COVID-19 vaccine.

This clone was counted a single time. The chain couples TRBV10-3 to TRBJ2-7; 8 bases fit TRBD1. Trimming removed 0 bases from V and 9 bases from J; junction bases left unmatched: 4. The germline CDR1 and CDR2 sequences are ENHRY and SYGVKD. The CDR3 is made up of 13 amino acids. The CDR3 loop is CAISESTGVGQYF. The CDR3 DNA reads TGTGCCATCAGTGAGTCGACAGGGGTAGGGCAGTACTTC.

The J gene is TRBJ1-5, the V gene TRBV10-3; tentative D call: TRBD1 (6 bases). Trimming shortened V by 7 bases and J by 4 bases, and 11 bases separated the two germline ends. Germline CDR1 reads ENHRY; CDR2 reads SYGVKD. The CDR3 has 13 residues. The CDR3, as DNA: TGTGCCATCAATCCGGACAGTAATCAGCCCCAGCATTTT. Translating it yields CAINPDSNQPQHF.

The gene calls are TRBV21-1 and TRBJ1-5. TRBV21-1 is termed a pseudogene. The CDR3 has 9 residues. This CDR3 reads CASRSPQHF. DNA of the CDR3: TGTGCCAGCCGCTCCCCCCAGCATTTT.

The V call is TRBV29-1, the J call TRBJ2-2; D unclear. The CDR3 has 13 residues. V dropped 6 bases and J dropped 6 bases, with 14 bases sitting between them. The germline V gene encodes CDR1 SQVTM and CDR2 ANQGSEA. This CDR3 reads CSVDLGGAGELFF. The CDR3 coding sequence is TGCAGCGTCGACTTGGGTGGAGCCGGGGAGCTGTTTTTT.

The chain is built from TRBV19 and TRBJ2-1; 9 bases match TRBD2. Germline V gene lookup returns CDR1 LNHDA and CDR2 SQIVND (reference sequence). The CDR3 sequence is 16 residues long. The ends lost 2 bases at V and 0 bases at J; junction bases unmatched: 2. CDR3 DNA: TGTGCCAGTAGTATACAGCGGGAGGTCTCCTACAATGAGCAGTTCTTC. Its protein is CASSIQREVSYNEQFF.

The chain is built from TRBV10-2 and TRBJ2-3; 10 nucleotides line up with TRBD2. Germline values: CDR1 WSHSY, CDR2 SAAADI. Trimming removed 6 bases from V and 3 bases from J; junction bases left unmatched: 3. The CDR3 consists of 14 residues. For the CDR3, the DNA is TGCGCCAGCAGCCCTAGCGGGAGAACAGATACGCAGTATTTT. Translated: CASSPSGRTDTQYF.

This clone has just one count. The gene calls are TRBV19 and TRBJ1-2, with unresolved D. The CDR3 covers 12 residues. Germline V gene lookup returns CDR1 LNHDA and CDR2 SQIVND (reference sequence). The ends were cut back, 5 bases at V and 5 bases at J, with 9 bases in the middle. CDR3 sequence reads: CASSSREYGYTF. Here the CDR3 DNA reads TGTGCCAGTAGTTCCCGAGAGTATGGCTACACCTTC.

The gene calls are TRBV30 and TRBJ2-2; tentative D call: TRBD1 (5 bases). Per the germline V gene, CDR1 is GTSNPN and CDR2 is SVGIG (reference sequence). V was pared by 5 bases and J by 3 bases, with 13 bases between. CDR3 length: 14 amino acids. In nucleotides, the CDR3 is TGTGCCTGGGTCAAAGGGGCCTACACCGGGGAGCTGTTTTTT. Encoded protein: CAWVKGAYTGELFF.

The V and J genes are TRBV25-1 and TRBJ1-6, with D perhaps TRBD1 (6 bases). The germline CDR1 and CDR2 sequences are MGHDK and SYGVNS. Trimming pared 5 bases from V and 10 bases from J, leaving 12 bases between. The CDR3 is made up of 13 amino acids. CDR3 loop: CASSQQGRSPLHF. The CDR3 DNA sequence: TGTGCCAGCAGTCAACAGGGAAGGTCACCCCTCCACTTT.

The genes are TRBV16 and TRBJ2-2; D is ambiguous. CDR1 KGHSY and CDR2 FQNENV come from the germline V gene. The V end was cut by 0 bases, the J end by 0 bases, with 8 bases between. This CDR3 contains 16 residues. CDR3 DNA sequence: TGTGCCAGCAGCCAATCGTGGCCGCCGAACACCGGGGAGCTGTTTTTT. Translated, it gives CASSQSWPPNTGELFF.

The chain combines TRBV6-5 with TRBJ1-1, with 7 bases that match TRBD1. This CDR3 contains 11 residues. V trimming: 4 bases; J trimming: 10 bases; junction bases outside the gene matches: 3. CDR1 is MNHEY, CDR2 SVGAGI, per germline. The CDR3 DNA follows: TGTGCCAGCAGTTTACAGGGGCGAGCTTTCTTT. Residues: CASSLQGRAFF.

The genes are TRBV6-6 and TRBJ2-7; D might be TRBD2 (5 bases). CDR1 MNHNY and CDR2 SVGAGI come from the germline V gene (reference sequence). Trimming removed 6 bases from V and 3 bases from J, with 15 bases in between. This CDR3 has 14 residues. The chain's CDR3 is CASRYSLAGYEQYF. As DNA, the CDR3 is TGTGCCAGCAGGTATAGCCTGGCGGGCTACGAGCAGTACTTC.

The V and J genes are TRBV5-1 and TRBJ2-3; D might be TRBD1 (7 bases). The CDR3 spans 15 residues. The V and J ends lost 2 bases and 3 bases respectively, with 13 bases between them. Germline CDR1 reads SGHRS; CDR2 reads YFSETQ. The DNA of the CDR3 is TGCGCCAGCAGCTTCGGGGGACAGAGAACAGATACGCAGTATTTT. Translation: CASSFGGQRTDTQYF.

J is TRBJ2-7 and V is TRBV3-1 (or the pseudogene TRBV3-2); D is perhaps TRBD1 (5 bases). V was pared by 4 bases and J by 2 bases, with 12 bases between. The CDR3 length is 14 residues. The germline gives CDR1 LGHDT, CDR2 YNNKEL (reference sequence). This CDR3 reads CASSPDSAAYEQYF. CDR3 in DNA: TGTGCCAGCAGCCCCGACAGCGCAGCCTACGAGCAGTACTTC.

The chain recombines TRBV28 with TRBJ1-1; D gene unclear. The CDR3 spans 12 residues. Germline loops: CDR1 MDHEN, CDR2 SYDVKM. The germline V and J ends were trimmed by 3 bases and 3 bases, with 5 bases remaining between them. The chain's CDR3 is CASSLKHTEAFF. The CDR3 DNA is TGTGCCAGCAGTTTGAAGCACACTGAAGCTTTCTTT.

The chain combines TRBV3-1 (or the pseudogene TRBV3-2) with TRBJ1-1, with D unresolved. Germline CDR1 LGHDT, CDR2 YNNKEL (reference sequence). V dropped 1 base and J dropped 5 bases, with 11 bases sitting between them. The CDR3 covers 14 residues. CDR3 residues: CASSQVRRRTEAFF. The CDR3 DNA reads TGTGCCAGCAGCCAAGTAAGACGTCGGACTGAAGCTTTCTTT.

The J gene is TRBJ2-5, the V gene TRBV11-3; maybe TRBD2 (5 bases). V lost 0 bases, J lost 7 bases, and 6 bases lay in between. The germline V gene encodes CDR1 SGHNT and CDR2 YENEEA. The CDR3 extends over 12 amino acids. CDR3 nucleotides: TGTGCCAGCAGCTTAGAAGAGGGGACCCAGTACTTC. Its protein is CASSLEEGTQYF.

The J gene is TRBJ2-1, the V gene TRBV18, with D maybe TRBD1 (5 bases). The V end was cut by 3 bases, the J end by 7 bases, with 10 bases between. Germline V gives CDR1 KGHSH, CDR2 LQKENI. This CDR3 is 13 amino acids long. CDR3 residues: CASSPGPGNEQFF. In DNA form, the CDR3 reads TGTGCCAGCTCACCTGGGCCAGGGAATGAGCAGTTCTTC.

The V gene is TRBV12-5, the J gene TRBJ2-3; the D is unclear. V lost 0 bases to trimming and J lost 6 bases, with 4 bases between them. Germline values: CDR1 LGHNT, CDR2 FRNRAP. The CDR3 is 12 amino acids. DNA of the CDR3: TGTGCTAGTGGTTTGGTATCCGATACGCAGTATTTT. This codes for CASGLVSDTQYF. The entire variable domain, with the rest obtained from reference TRBV12-5 and TRBJ2-3, is as follows: DARVTQTPRHKVTEMGQEVTMRCQPILGHNTVFWYRQTMMQGLELLAYFRNRAPLDDSGMPKDRFSAEMPDATLATLKIQPSEPRDSAVYFCASGLVSDTQYFGPGTRLTVL.

The V gene is TRBV11-2, the J gene TRBJ2-1, with D perhaps matching TRBD2 (6 bases). Trimming cost V 3 bases and J 0 bases, with 12 bases left between them. There are 16 residues in the CDR3. CDR1 and CDR2 from the germline V gene are SGHAT and FQNNGV. In DNA form, the CDR3 reads TGTGCCAGCAGCTTGGGAGGCAGGAGCTCCTACAATGAGCAGTTCTTC. It codes for CASSLGGRSSYNEQFF.

There are a few counts of this clone. This sequence joins TRBV6-2 or TRBV6-3 and TRBJ2-7; 9 nucleotides match TRBD2. The CDR3 loop spans 13 amino acids. Germline V CDR1 and CDR2: MNHEY, SVGEGT. The V and J ends lost 0 bases and 6 bases, in that order; junction bases with no gene match: 0. The CDR3 protein is CASSYSAGGEQYF. In nucleotides, the CDR3 is TGTGCCAGCAGTTACTCAGCGGGAGGCGAGCAGTACTTC.

A single count supports this clone. The chain recombines TRBV11-3 with TRBJ1-1; D is possibly TRBD1 (5 bases). Germline values: CDR1 SGHNT, CDR2 YENEEA. The length of the CDR3 is 13 residues. Trimming took off 4 bases at V and 4 bases at J, with 10 bases between the two ends. The CDR3 DNA is TGTGCCAGCAGCTCCGTGGGGGGCACTGAAGCTTTCTTT. Its translation: CASSSVGGTEAFF.

J is TRBJ1-1 and V is TRBV4-3; D is unclear. The ends were cut back, 0 bases at V and 8 bases at J, with 13 bases in the middle. The CDR3 runs 14 residues. The V gene's germline CDR1 is LGHNA and CDR2 YSLEER. The CDR3 sequence: CASSQDMELGEAFF. CDR3 sequence (DNA): TGCGCCAGCAGCCAAGACATGGAACTGGGCGAAGCTTTCTTT.

The V and J genes are TRBV27 and TRBJ2-7; 14 bases fit TRBD2. Trimming removed 6 bases from V and 5 bases from J; junction bases left unmatched: 9. The CDR3 contains 16 residues. The V gene's germline CDR1 is MNHEY and CDR2 SMNVEV (reference sequence). CDR3 sequence reads: CASSATSGRASNEQYF. For the CDR3, the DNA is TGTGCCAGCAGCGCGACTAGCGGGAGGGCGAGCAACGAGCAGTACTTC.

This chain links TRBV7-2 with TRBJ2-1; 7 bases align to TRBD1. The CDR3 runs to 14 residues. The ends lost 5 bases at V and 6 bases at J; junction bases unmatched: 7. The germline V gene encodes CDR1 SGHTA and CDR2 FQGNSA. In DNA form, the CDR3 reads TGTGCCAGCAGCCCATTAGGGGGCCGCAATGAGCAGTTCTTC. It codes for CASSPLGGRNEQFF. The full variable domain, rest sourced from reference TRBV7-2 and TRBJ2-1, is GAGVSQSPSNKVTEKGKDVELRCDPISGHTALYWYRQSLGQGLEFLIYFQGNSAPDKSGLPSDRFSAERTGGSVSTLTIQRTQQEDSAVYLCASSPLGGRNEQFFGPGTRLTVL.

The rearrangement links TRBV28 to TRBJ1-5; 8 bases align to TRBD1. J gave up 3 bases and V 6 bases, and 10 bases lay outside the gene matches. The CDR3 runs 16 residues. Germline-derived CDR1 and CDR2 are MDHEN and SYDVKM. This CDR3 is CASSTTGGDFNQPQHF. The CDR3 DNA reads as TGTGCCAGCAGCACAACAGGGGGAGACTTCAATCAGCCCCAGCATTTT.